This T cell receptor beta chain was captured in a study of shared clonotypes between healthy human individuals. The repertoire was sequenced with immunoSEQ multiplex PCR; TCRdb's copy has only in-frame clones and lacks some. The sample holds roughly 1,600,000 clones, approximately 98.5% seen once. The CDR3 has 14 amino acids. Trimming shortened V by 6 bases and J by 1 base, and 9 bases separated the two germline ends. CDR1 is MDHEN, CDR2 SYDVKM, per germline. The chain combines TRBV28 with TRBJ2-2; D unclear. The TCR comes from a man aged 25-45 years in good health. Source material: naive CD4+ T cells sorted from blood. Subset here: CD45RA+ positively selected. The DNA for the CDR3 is TGTGCCAGCAGCCTTCACCGGAACACCGGGGAGCTGTTTTTT. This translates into CASSLHRNTGELFF.